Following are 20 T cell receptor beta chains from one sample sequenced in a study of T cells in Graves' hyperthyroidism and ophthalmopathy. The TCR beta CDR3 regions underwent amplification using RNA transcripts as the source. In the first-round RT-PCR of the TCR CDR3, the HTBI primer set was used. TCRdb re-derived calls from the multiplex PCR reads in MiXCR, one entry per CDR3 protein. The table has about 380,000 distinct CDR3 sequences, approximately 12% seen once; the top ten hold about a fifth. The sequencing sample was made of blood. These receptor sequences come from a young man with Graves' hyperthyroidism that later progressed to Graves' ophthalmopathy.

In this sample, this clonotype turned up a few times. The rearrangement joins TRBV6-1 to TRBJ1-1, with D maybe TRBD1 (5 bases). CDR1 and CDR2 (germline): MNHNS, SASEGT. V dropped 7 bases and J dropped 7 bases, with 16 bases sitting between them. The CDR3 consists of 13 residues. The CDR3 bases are TGTGCCAGCACTCGGGACGGCTGGGGTGAAGCTTTCTTT. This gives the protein CASTRDGWGEAFF.

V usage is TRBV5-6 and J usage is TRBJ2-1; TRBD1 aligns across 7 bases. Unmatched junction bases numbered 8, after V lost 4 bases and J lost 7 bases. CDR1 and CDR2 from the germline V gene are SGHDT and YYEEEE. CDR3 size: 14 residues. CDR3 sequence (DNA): TGTGCCAGCAGCGGGACCGGACAGGTTAATGAGCAGTTCTTC. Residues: CASSGTGQVNEQFF.

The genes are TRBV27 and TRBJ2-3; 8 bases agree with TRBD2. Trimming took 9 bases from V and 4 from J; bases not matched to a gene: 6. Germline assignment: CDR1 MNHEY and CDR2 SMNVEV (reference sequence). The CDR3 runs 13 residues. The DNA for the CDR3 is TGTGCCAGTAAGGGACTAGTCTCAGATACGCAGTATTTT. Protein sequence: CASKGLVSDTQYF.

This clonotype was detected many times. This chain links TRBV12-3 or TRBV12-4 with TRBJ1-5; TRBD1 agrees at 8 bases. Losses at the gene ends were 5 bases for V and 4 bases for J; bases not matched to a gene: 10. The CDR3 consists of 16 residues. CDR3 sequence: CASSPSRDRRNQPQHF. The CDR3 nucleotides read TGTGCCAGCAGTCCCTCAAGGGACAGGCGGAATCAGCCCCAGCATTTT.

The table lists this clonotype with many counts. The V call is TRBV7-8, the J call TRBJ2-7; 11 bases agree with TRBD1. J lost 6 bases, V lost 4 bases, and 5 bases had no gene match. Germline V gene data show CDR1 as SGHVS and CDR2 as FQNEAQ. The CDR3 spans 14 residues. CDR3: CASSSGTGGFEQYF. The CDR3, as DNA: TGTGCCAGCAGCTCCGGGACAGGGGGGTTCGAGCAGTACTTC.

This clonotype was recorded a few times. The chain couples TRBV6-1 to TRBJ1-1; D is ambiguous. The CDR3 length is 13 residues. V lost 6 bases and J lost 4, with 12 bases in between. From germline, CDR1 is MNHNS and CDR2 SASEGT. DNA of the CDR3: TGTGCCAGCAGAAGCCCCGTAGGCACTGAAGCTTTCTTT. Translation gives CASRSPVGTEAFF.

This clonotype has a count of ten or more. The CDR3 loop reads CASSSNTKSGGYTF. The CDR3 DNA is TGTGCCAGCAGCTCCAACACCAAGTCGGGTGGCTACACCTTC. V and J are TRBV11-2 and TRBJ1-2, with unresolved D. The CDR3 spans 14 residues. The germline V gene encodes CDR1 SGHAT and CDR2 FQNNGV. V was cut by 4 bases and J by 7 bases, with 16 bases left in between. The whole variable domain, filled in from reference TRBV11-2 and TRBJ1-2, reads EAGVAQSPRYKIIEKRQSVAFWCNPISGHATLYWYQQILGQGPKLLIQFQNNGVVDDSQLPKDRFSAERLKGVDSTLKIQPAKLEDSAVYLCASSSNTKSGGYTFGSGTRLTVV.

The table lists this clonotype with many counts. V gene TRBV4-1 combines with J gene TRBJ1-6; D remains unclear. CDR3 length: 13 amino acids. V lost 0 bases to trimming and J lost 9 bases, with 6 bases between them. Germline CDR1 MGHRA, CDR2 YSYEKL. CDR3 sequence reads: CASSQERSSPLHF. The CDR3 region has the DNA TGCGCCAGCAGCCAAGAGCGGAGTTCACCCCTCCACTTT.

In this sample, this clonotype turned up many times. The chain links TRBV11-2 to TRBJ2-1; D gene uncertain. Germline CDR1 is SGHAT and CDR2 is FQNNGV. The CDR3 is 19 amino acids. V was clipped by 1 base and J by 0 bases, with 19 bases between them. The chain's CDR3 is CASSLVFYRTASSYNEQFF. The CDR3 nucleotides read TGTGCCAGCAGCTTAGTGTTCTATAGGACCGCTAGCTCCTACAATGAGCAGTTCTTC.

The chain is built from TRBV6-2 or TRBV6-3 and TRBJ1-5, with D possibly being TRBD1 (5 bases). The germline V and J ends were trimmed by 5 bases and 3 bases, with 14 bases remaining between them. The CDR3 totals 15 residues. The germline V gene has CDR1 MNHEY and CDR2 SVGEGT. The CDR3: CASSKLRGANQPQHF. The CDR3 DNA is TGTGCCAGCAGTAAACTGCGGGGCGCCAATCAGCCCCAGCATTTT.

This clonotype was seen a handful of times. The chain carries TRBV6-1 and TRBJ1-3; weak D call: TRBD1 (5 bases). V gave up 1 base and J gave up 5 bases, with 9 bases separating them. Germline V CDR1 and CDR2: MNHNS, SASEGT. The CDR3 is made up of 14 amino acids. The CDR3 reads CASSEVKGRNTIYF. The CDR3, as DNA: TGTGCCAGCAGTGAAGTTAAGGGGAGAAACACCATATATTTT.

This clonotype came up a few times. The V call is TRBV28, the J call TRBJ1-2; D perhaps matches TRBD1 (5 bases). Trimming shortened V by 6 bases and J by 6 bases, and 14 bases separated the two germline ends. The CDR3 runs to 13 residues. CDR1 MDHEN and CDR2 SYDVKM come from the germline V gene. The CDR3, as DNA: TGTGCCAGCAGACCCCCGACAGTTGATGGCTACACCTTC. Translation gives CASRPPTVDGYTF.

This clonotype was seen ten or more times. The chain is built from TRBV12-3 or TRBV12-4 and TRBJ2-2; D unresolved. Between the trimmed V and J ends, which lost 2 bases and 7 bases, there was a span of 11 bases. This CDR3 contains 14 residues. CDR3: CASSLFGVVGELFF. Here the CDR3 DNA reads TGTGCCAGCAGTTTATTCGGTGTAGTCGGGGAGCTGTTTTTT.

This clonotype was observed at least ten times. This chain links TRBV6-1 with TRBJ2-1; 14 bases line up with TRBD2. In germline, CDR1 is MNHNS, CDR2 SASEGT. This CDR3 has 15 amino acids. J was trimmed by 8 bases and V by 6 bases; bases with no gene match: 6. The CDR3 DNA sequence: TGTGCCAGCAGCCCGACTAGCGGGGGGGCTGATGAGCAGTTCTTC. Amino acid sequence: CASSPTSGGADEQFF.

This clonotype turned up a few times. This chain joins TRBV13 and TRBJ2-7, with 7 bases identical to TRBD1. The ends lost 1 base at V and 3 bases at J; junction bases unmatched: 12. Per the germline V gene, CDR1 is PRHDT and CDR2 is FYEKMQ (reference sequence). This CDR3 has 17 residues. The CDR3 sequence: CASSLVRLDRRDYEQYF. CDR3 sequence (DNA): TGTGCCAGCAGCTTAGTCCGCCTGGACAGGAGAGACTACGAGCAGTACTTC. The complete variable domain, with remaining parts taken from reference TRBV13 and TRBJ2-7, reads AAGVIQSPRHLIKEKRETATLKCYPIPRHDTVYWYQQGPGQDPQFLISFYEKMQSDKGSIPDRFSAQQFSDYHSELNMSSLELGDSALYFCASSLVRLDRRDYEQYFGPGTRLTVT.

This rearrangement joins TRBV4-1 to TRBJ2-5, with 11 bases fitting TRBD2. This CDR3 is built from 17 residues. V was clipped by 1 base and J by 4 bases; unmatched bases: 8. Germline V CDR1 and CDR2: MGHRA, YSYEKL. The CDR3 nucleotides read TGCGCCAGCAGCCAAGGTTTAGCGGGGGGGCTCCGAGAGACCCAGTACTTC. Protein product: CASSQGLAGGLRETQYF.

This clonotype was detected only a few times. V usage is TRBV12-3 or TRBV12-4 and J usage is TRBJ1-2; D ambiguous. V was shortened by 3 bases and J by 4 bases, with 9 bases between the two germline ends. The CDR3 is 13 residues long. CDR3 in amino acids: CASSFFTAYGYTF. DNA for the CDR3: TGTGCCAGCAGTTTCTTTACGGCCTATGGCTACACCTTC.

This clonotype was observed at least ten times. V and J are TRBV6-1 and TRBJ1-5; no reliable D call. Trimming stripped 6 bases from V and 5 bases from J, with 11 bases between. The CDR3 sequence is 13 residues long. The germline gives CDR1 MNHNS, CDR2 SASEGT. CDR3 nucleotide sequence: TGTGCCAGCAGACCACAAGAGGATCAGCCCCAGCATTTT. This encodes CASRPQEDQPQHF.

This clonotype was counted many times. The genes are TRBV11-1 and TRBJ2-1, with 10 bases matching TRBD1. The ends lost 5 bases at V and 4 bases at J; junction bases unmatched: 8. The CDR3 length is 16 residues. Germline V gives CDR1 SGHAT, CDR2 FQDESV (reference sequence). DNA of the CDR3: TGTGCCAGCAGCAACCGACAGGGGGCAAGGTACAATGAGCAGTTCTTC. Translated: CASSNRQGARYNEQFF.

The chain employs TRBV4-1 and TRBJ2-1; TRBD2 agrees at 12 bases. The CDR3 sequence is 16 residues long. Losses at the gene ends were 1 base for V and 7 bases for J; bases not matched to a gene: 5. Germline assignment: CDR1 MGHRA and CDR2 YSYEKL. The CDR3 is CASSQVLAGGRNEQFF. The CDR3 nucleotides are TGCGCCAGCAGCCAAGTACTAGCGGGGGGCAGGAATGAGCAGTTCTTC.